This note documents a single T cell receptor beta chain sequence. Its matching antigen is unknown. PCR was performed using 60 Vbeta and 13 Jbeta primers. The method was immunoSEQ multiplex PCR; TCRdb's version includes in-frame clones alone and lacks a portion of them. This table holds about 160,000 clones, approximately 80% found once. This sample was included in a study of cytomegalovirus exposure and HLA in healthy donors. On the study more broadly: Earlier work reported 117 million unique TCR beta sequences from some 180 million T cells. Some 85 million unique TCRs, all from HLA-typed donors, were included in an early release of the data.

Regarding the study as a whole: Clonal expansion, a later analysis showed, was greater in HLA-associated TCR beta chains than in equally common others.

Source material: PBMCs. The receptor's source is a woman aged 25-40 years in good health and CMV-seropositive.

The CDR3 nucleotides are TGTGCCAGCACCAAGCCCCACTCTAGCACAGATACGCAGTATTTT. Its protein product is CASTKPHSSTDTQYF. The chain is built from TRBV6-6 and TRBJ2-3; no reliable D call. Trimming removed 7 bases at V and 0 bases at J, with 14 bases between. The CDR3 has 15 amino acids. Germline V lookup: CDR1 MNHNY, CDR2 SVGAGI (reference sequence).